This note documents a single T cell receptor (beta chain) sequence. In the original workflow: Amplification of reference gene primers was used by the study to estimate nucleated cell counts. Measured with immunoSEQ multiplex PCR; TCRdb has only the in-frame clones, and not every one. Clonal size and the V and J genes are those of that table, whereas D and trimming came from the DNA. The table records 200,000 to 250,000 clones, 84% of them present only once. The germline V and J ends were trimmed by 0 bases and 0 bases, with 8 bases remaining between them. The CDR3 has 15 residues. Germline V gene sequence: CDR1 MNHEY, CDR2 SVGAGI. This entry is derived from a study of blood T cell repertoires in COVID-19. As for the study in general: From the United States, Italy and Spain came samples of acute and convalescent COVID-19. The cDNA or gDNA used as material had been derived from T cells, B-cell-depleted T cells, or PBMCs.

The chain carries TRBV6-5 and TRBJ1-2; D is uncertain. The sequenced sample consisted of peripheral blood. This clonotype was sampled from a man aged 45-65 years with active or convalescent COVID-19. The CDR3 DNA follows: TGTGCCAGCAGTTACTCCGAACAGCCTAACTATGGCTACACCTTC. It codes for CASSYSEQPNYGYTF.